These 7 T cell receptor beta chains were all obtained from the same sample, sequenced in a study of T cell responses to AZD1222 COVID-19 vaccine. Produced via immunoSEQ multiplex PCR; TCRdb's table is partial and in-frame only. The data show about 140,000 clones, 90% to 95% seen once. The material was peripheral blood, obtained on day 0 of AZD1222 vaccination. The receptor source for this set is an adult in good health.

This chain links TRBV27 with TRBJ2-7; perhaps TRBD1 as D (6 bases). This CDR3 has 15 residues. Germline CDR1 and CDR2: MNHEY and SMNVEV (reference sequence). V dropped 1 base and J dropped 4 bases, with 14 bases sitting between them. The CDR3 loop is CASSLWATGLYEQYF. The CDR3, as DNA: TGTGCCAGCAGTTTATGGGCAACAGGGTTATACGAGCAGTACTTC.

The V call is TRBV10-3, the J call TRBJ2-1; 10 positions match TRBD2. This CDR3 region has 13 residues. V lost 10 bases to trimming and J lost 8 bases; unmatched junction nucleotides: 8. Germline V gives CDR1 ENHRY, CDR2 SYGVKD. CDR3 amino acids: CATLRSGGDEQFF. The CDR3 nucleotides read TGTGCCACCCTCAGGAGCGGGGGGGATGAGCAGTTCTTC.

The chain joins TRBV20-1 to TRBJ2-5; D assignment may be TRBD1 or TRBD2 (6 bases each). In germline, CDR1 is DFQATT, CDR2 SNEGSKA (reference sequence). V lost 3 bases and J 3 bases, leaving 14 bases between the germline ends. CDR3 length: 14 residues. CDR3 coding DNA: TGCAGTGCTAGTTCCGGGGGCGCCGAAGAGACCCAGTACTTC. Its translation: CSASSGGAEETQYF.

This chain links TRBV6-5 with TRBJ1-3; D perhaps matches TRBD1 (6 bases). The CDR3 length is 15 residues. V lost 6 bases to trimming and J lost 2 bases, with 14 bases between them. Germline V gene lookup returns CDR1 MNHEY and CDR2 SVGAGI. Here the CDR3 DNA reads TGTGCCAGCAGCCGGGGGCGCTTAACTGGAAACACCATATATTTT. Its translation is CASSRGRLTGNTIYF.

This chain uses TRBV6-2 or TRBV6-3 with TRBJ1-5; TRBD1 matches at 10 bases. The germline gives CDR1 MNHEY, CDR2 SVGEGT. The CDR3 sequence is 17 residues long. With 5 bases clipped from V and 2 bases from J, the junction kept 9 bases outside the gene matches. CDR3 bases: TGTGCCAGCAGTCTGGGACGGGACAGGGGTGGCAATCAGCCCCAGCATTTT. Protein sequence: CASSLGRDRGGNQPQHF.

This chain joins TRBV27 and TRBJ2-3; D is perhaps TRBD1 (5 bases). V was trimmed by 6 bases and J by 0 bases, leaving 10 bases between them. This CDR3 is built from 14 residues. The germline CDR1 and CDR2 sequences are MNHEY and SMNVEV (reference sequence). CDR3 protein: CASSPTDSTDTQYF. Here the CDR3 DNA reads TGTGCCAGCAGCCCGACAGATAGCACAGATACGCAGTATTTT.

The chain carries TRBV6-2 or TRBV6-3 and TRBJ2-5; TRBD1 matches at 7 bases. The CDR3 length is 15 residues. Per germline, CDR1 MNHEY and CDR2 SVGEGT. V was pared by 4 bases and J by 5 bases, with 10 bases of the junction left unmatched. The CDR3 loop is CASSSFFLRGETQYF. For the CDR3, the DNA is TGTGCCAGCAGTTCCTTCTTCCTCAGGGGGGAGACCCAGTACTTC.